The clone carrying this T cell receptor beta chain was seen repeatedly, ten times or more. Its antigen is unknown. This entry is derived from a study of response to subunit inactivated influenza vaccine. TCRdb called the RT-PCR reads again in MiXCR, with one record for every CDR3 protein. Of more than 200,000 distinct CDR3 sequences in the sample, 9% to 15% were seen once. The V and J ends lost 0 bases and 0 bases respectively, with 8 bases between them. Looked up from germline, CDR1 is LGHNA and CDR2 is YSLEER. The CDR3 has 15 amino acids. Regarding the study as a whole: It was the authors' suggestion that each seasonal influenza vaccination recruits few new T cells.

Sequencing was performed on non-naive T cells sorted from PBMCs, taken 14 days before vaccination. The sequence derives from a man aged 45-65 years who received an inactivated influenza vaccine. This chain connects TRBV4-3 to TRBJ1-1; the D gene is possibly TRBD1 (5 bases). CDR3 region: CASSQETALNTEAFF. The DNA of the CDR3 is TGCGCCAGCAGCCAAGAGACAGCGTTGAACACTGAAGCTTTCTTT.